A single sample gave rise to the 10 T cell receptor beta chains below, sequenced in a study of T cells in Graves' hyperthyroidism and ophthalmopathy. RNA transcripts yielded amplified TCR beta CDR3 regions. TCR CDR3 underwent first-round RT-PCR with the HTBI primer set. Each CDR3 protein is one row after TCRdb ran MiXCR on the multiplex PCR reads. Of 300,000 or so distinct CDR3 sequences in the sample, about 18% were seen once. Sequenced: blood. The receptors come from a woman aged 55-69 years with Graves' ophthalmopathy.

This clonotype was counted only a few times. J is TRBJ2-3 and V is TRBV12-3 or TRBV12-4; 7 bases fit TRBD2. Trimming removed 3 bases from V and 0 bases from J; junction bases left unmatched: 3. This CDR3 contains 15 residues. The CDR3: CASSFWRGSTDTQYF. The CDR3 DNA follows: TGTGCCAGCAGTTTTTGGCGGGGGAGCACAGATACGCAGTATTTT.

In this sample, this clonotype turned up many times. The chain combines TRBV28 with TRBJ1-1; 9 nucleotides agree with TRBD1. The CDR3 has 16 amino acids. V lost 5 bases and J lost 1; bases outside the gene matches: 8. CDR1 and CDR2 from the germline V gene are MDHEN and SYDVKM. CDR3 amino acids: CASSPPVQGANTEAFF. CDR3 bases: TGTGCCAGCAGTCCCCCGGTACAGGGGGCGAACACTGAAGCTTTCTTT. Supplemented by reference TRBV28 and TRBJ1-1, the full variable domain reads DVKVTQSSRYLVKRTGEKVFLECVQDMDHENMFWYRQDPGLGLRLIYFSYDVKMKEKGDIPEGYSVSREKKERFSLILESASTNQTSMYLCASSPPVQGANTEAFFGQGTRLTVV.

In its sample, this clonotype was seen many times. This chain joins TRBV3-1 and TRBJ1-3, with D possibly matching TRBD1 (5 bases). In germline, CDR1 is LGHDT, CDR2 YNNKEL (reference sequence). Trimming removed 3 bases from V and 1 base from J, with 13 bases in between. The CDR3 runs 16 residues. The CDR3 protein is CASSHRVRGSGNTIYF. The CDR3 nucleotides read TGTGCCAGCAGCCACCGCGTGAGGGGTTCTGGAAACACCATATATTTT.

The chain employs TRBV27 and TRBJ2-1, with 9 bases that match TRBD1. Germline V gives CDR1 MNHEY, CDR2 SMNVEV (reference sequence). CDR3 length equals 15 residues. The junction had 13 bases not matched to a gene; V was cut back by 4 bases and J by 12 bases. The CDR3, as DNA: TGTGCCAGCAGTTCTCCCGGGACAGGGCCCGGGGGGCAGTTCTTC. Protein sequence: CASSSPGTGPGGQFF.

This clonotype occurred many times. This chain links TRBV20-1 with TRBJ2-7; 9 positions match TRBD2. Looked up from germline, CDR1 is DFQATT and CDR2 is SNEGSKA (reference sequence). J was trimmed by 5 bases and V by 5 bases; bases with no gene match: 13. The CDR3 covers 15 residues. CDR3 amino acids: CSAQTPGASGDEQYF. The DNA of the CDR3 is TGCAGTGCTCAAACTCCCGGGGCTAGCGGGGACGAGCAGTACTTC.

This chain connects TRBV6-1 to TRBJ2-1, with TRBD2 identical over 10 bases. The ends lost 6 bases at V and 5 bases at J; junction bases unmatched: 7. Germline V gene lookup returns CDR1 MNHNS and CDR2 SASEGT. The CDR3 consists of 15 residues. The CDR3 here is CASRMRLAGDNEQFF. For the CDR3, the DNA is TGTGCCAGCAGGATGCGACTAGCGGGTGACAATGAGCAGTTCTTC.

V usage is TRBV18 and J usage is TRBJ2-1; TRBD2 agrees at 13 bases. CDR1 and CDR2 (germline): KGHSH, LQKENI. The CDR3 sequence is 15 residues long. V gave up 3 bases and J gave up 10 bases; unmatched junction bases: 6. The CDR3 bases are TGTGCCAGCTCACCCGGGACTAGCGGGGCCGGCGAGCAGTTCTTC. This encodes CASSPGTSGAGEQFF.

The chain carries TRBV30 and TRBJ2-4; the D gene is possibly TRBD2 (5 bases). This CDR3 spans 14 amino acids. The germline V gene encodes CDR1 GTSNPN and CDR2 SVGIG (reference sequence). V lost 0 bases to trimming and J lost 6 bases, with 12 bases between them. CDR3 bases: TGTGCCTGGAGTGTAGGAGGATCGAGAAACATTCAGTACTTC. Its protein is CAWSVGGSRNIQYF.

This clonotype was counted ten times or more. The genes are TRBV5-1 and TRBJ2-2; TRBD1 matches 9 bases. J was trimmed by 4 bases and V by 4 bases; bases with no gene match: 2. The CDR3 runs 14 residues. Germline CDR1 and CDR2: SGHRS and YFSETQ. The CDR3 sequence is CASSGTGSTGELFF. The CDR3, as DNA: TGCGCCAGCAGCGGGACAGGGTCCACCGGGGAGCTGTTTTTT.

V is TRBV12-3 or TRBV12-4 and J is TRBJ2-7; possibly TRBD2 for D (5 bases). The length of the CDR3 is 12 residues. Trimming cost V 4 bases and J 8 bases, with 12 bases left between them. The CDR3 DNA is TGTGCCAGCAGTTCTGGGGTAGCGAAGCAGTACTTC. This codes for CASSSGVAKQYF.